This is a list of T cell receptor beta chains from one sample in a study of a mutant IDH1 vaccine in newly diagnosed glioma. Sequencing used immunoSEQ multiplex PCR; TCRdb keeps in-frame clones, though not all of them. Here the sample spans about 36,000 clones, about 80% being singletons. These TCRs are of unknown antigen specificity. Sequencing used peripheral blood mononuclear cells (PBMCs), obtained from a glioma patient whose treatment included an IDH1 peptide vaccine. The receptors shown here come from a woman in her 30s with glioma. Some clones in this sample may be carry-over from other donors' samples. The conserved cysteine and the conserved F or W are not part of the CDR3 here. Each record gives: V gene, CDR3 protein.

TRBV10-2,ASSESNQPQH
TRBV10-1,ASSEAFPGEQF
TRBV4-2,ASSQDGVRESDTQY
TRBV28,ASSLRYEQY
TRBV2,ASRTRGRGTDTQY
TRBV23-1,ASSQSPQGAYGYT
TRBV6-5,ASKEEESEAF
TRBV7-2,ASTSGGTKQY
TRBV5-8,ASSTRSADTQY
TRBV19,ASSPGGGTEAF
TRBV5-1,ASSRTDTQY
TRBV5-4,ASSPGTGGAKDAF
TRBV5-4,ASRLTGATYEQY
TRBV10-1,ASSERWEIDEQF
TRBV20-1,SASTGGEAF
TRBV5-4,ASSLGAGYEQF
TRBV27,ASSLGLAGGYEQY
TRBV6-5,ASAQRGREF
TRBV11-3,ASSLIGEAF
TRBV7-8,ASSPRTGRQPQH
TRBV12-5,ASGLVLGELF
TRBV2,ASTEGTITDTQY
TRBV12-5,ASGLLLGQRSLSGNTIY
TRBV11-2,ASQQNTEAF
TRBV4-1,ASSQAGSGRAIGELF
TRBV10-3,AIRGTESSYEQY
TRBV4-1,ASSQESPVYGYT
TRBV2,ASSLMGSNQPQH
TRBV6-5,ASSYETSGAGELF
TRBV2,ANRLNNEQF
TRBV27,ASSLRVGNEQF
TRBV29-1,SVGSSDTQY
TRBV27,ASSLTAGYGYT
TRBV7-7,ASSLKLNRETPNTGELF
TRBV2,ASSLTGLWDNEQF
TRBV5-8,ASSLVGRGNEQF
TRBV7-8,ASSLGVAGVYGDTQY
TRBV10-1,ASSESRGGLNTEAF
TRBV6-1,ASSEWAGAYNEQF
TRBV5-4,ASSLGDRGSYGYT
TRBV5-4,ASSAGLEVGELF
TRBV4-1,ASSQGPGTYEQY
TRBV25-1,ASSRDTTGQSRANVLT
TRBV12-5,ASGPGLGSEQF
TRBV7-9,ASSEVDSELSYEQY
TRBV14,ASSQEGSGPRTQY
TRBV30,AWSVEVARSGELF
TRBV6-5,ASSSGLALYNEQF
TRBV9,ASIQGRDRPPFRTMNTEAF
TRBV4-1,ASGQDRGGGQPQH
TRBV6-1,ASSEPPRGIQPQH
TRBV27,ASSYQGPVKNTEAF
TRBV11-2,ASSPPADRETQY
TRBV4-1,ASSQGLAGAGSSYEQY
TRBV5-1,ASSLSRPRWNTEAF
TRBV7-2,ASGTRGTETQY
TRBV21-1,AKEGGRPEAEAF
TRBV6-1,ASSLREPNTEAF
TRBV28,ASEGTGRQEQY